Sequencing of this TCR beta chain was carried out in a study of T cells in tuberculosis. Study-level information: Samples predate treatment or fall within its first 7 days. Whole-study findings and limits: Shorter CDR3-alpha in active tuberculosis partly drove smaller distances.

The data were produced by immunoSEQ multiplex PCR, yet TCRdb's version contains in-frame clones alone and is incomplete. The repertoire holds approximately 46,000 clones, about 95% seen once, with approximately 1.5% in the top ten. As to time point: new active TB diagnosis, blood taken before or within 7 days of starting treatment. In the case of this clone: The antigen is unknown.

This CDR3 is 15 amino acids long. Germline values: CDR1 SGHTA, CDR2 FQGNSA. J lost 6 bases, V lost 1 base, and 5 bases had no gene match. This sequence was found in an adult with tuberculosis. The sequencing here drew on PBMCs, taken at tuberculosis diagnosis. The chain couples TRBV7-2 to TRBJ1-5, with TRBD1 matching over 8 bases. The CDR3 loop is CASSLDWTGSQPQHF. CDR3 nucleotides: TGTGCCAGCAGCTTAGATTGGACAGGGAGTCAGCCCCAGCATTTT.